Below are 28 T cell receptor beta chains sequenced from a single sample in a study of cytomegalovirus exposure and HLA in healthy donors. Primers included in the PCR were 60 Vbeta and 13 Jbeta primers. The assay was immunoSEQ multiplex PCR, and TCRdb's table has in-frame clones only and misses some. This sample has 170,000 or so clones, with 84% found just once. Sequenced input: PBMCs. The origin of the receptors is a girl aged 10-17 years in good health and CMV-seropositive.

The chain employs TRBV6-5 and TRBJ1-3; 7 positions agree with TRBD1. The germline V gene has CDR1 MNHEY and CDR2 SVGAGI. V gave up 9 bases and J gave up 3 bases; unmatched junction bases: 2. This CDR3 is built from 12 residues. CDR3 sequence (DNA): TGTGCCAGAGACAGGGTTGGAAACACCATATATTTT. Protein sequence: CARDRVGNTIYF.

Here the CDR3 reads CASGGQGADGYTF. DNA for the CDR3: TGTGCCAGCGGAGGACAGGGGGCGGATGGCTACACCTTC. This chain links TRBV5-6 with TRBJ1-2; 11 nucleotides match TRBD1. The germline CDR1 and CDR2 sequences are SGHDT and YYEEEE. V was pared by 7 bases and J by 6 bases, with 5 bases of the junction left unmatched. The CDR3 extends over 13 amino acids.

The chain joins TRBV9 to TRBJ1-1; 8 bases fit TRBD1. The V gene end was trimmed by 2 bases and the J gene end by 0 bases; junction bases not matched to a gene: 6. Per the germline V gene, CDR1 is SGDLS and CDR2 is YYNGEE. This CDR3 is built from 16 residues. The DNA of the CDR3 is TGTGCCAGCAGCGTGGGGACAGGAGCTTTGAACACTGAAGCTTTCTTT. Protein product: CASSVGTGALNTEAFF. Combining the CDR3 with reference TRBV9 and TRBJ1-1 gives the whole variable domain DSGVTQTPKHLITATGQRVTLRCSPRSGDLSVYWYQQSLDQGLQFLIQYYNGEERAKGNILERFSAQQFPDLHSELNLSSLELGDSALYFCASSVGTGALNTEAFFGQGTRLTVV.

The rearrangement links TRBV15 to TRBJ2-6, with TRBD1 matching over 7 bases. Per the germline V gene, CDR1 is LNHNV and CDR2 is YYDKDF (reference sequence). Trimming at V came to 4 bases and at J to 2 bases, leaving 8 bases not matched to a gene. The CDR3 extends over 17 amino acids. The CDR3 loop reads CATSTGTAIPGANVLTF. CDR3 DNA: TGTGCCACCAGCACCGGGACAGCAATCCCTGGGGCCAACGTCCTGACTTTC. Looking up the rest from reference TRBV15 and TRBJ2-6 gives the full variable domain: DAMVIQNPRYQVTQFGKPVTLSCSQTLNHNVMYWYQQKSSQAPKLLFHYYDKDFNNEADTPDNFQSRRPNTSFCFLDIRSPGLGDTAMYLCATSTGTAIPGANVLTFGAGSRLTVL.

V and J are TRBV7-2 and TRBJ1-5; TRBD1 matches at 9 bases. CDR1 SGHTA and CDR2 FQGNSA come from the germline V gene. V gave up 5 bases and J gave up 0 bases; unmatched junction bases: 5. The CDR3 is 16 amino acids. The CDR3 is CASSMGTGFSNQPQHF. The CDR3 DNA reads TGTGCCAGCAGCATGGGGACAGGGTTTAGCAATCAGCCCCAGCATTTT.

This clone showed up just once. The chain has TRBV7-9 and TRBJ1-2; D perhaps matches TRBD1 (6 bases). The V end lost 5 bases, the J end lost 0 bases, and 16 bases lay between the germline ends. The germline gives CDR1 SEHNR, CDR2 FQNEAQ (reference sequence). This CDR3 is 16 amino acids long. The CDR3: CASSTTKDSANYGYTF. Written as DNA, the CDR3 is TGTGCCAGCAGCACCACCAAGGACAGCGCTAACTATGGCTACACCTTC.

This clone has a single count. The V call is TRBV5-1, the J call TRBJ2-3; TRBD1 agrees at 8 bases. J was trimmed by 1 base and V by 4 bases; bases with no gene match: 5. Germline loops: CDR1 SGHRS, CDR2 YFSETQ. There are 15 residues in the CDR3. CDR3 DNA: TGCGCCAGCAGCCCCCAGGGGGCCGGCACAGATACGCAGTATTTT. It encodes CASSPQGAGTDTQYF.

This clone was seen a handful of times. V gene TRBV7-3 combines with J gene TRBJ2-2; 9 nucleotides align to TRBD2. The CDR3 has 16 amino acids. CDR1 SGHTA and CDR2 FQGTGA come from the germline V gene. The junction had 6 bases not matched to a gene; V was cut back by 3 bases and J by 4 bases. The CDR3 DNA sequence: TGTGCCAGCAGCTTTAGGGGGACTAGCACCACCGGGGAGCTGTTTTTT. Translating it yields CASSFRGTSTTGELFF. Full variable domain (rest looked up from reference TRBV7-3 and TRBJ2-2): GAGVSQTPSNKVTEKGKYVELRCDPISGHTALYWYRQSLGQGPEFLIYFQGTGAADDSGLPNDRFFAVRPEGSVSTLKIQRTERGDSAVYLCASSFRGTSTTGELFFGEGSRLTVL.

The chain employs TRBV7-3 and TRBJ2-3, with a possible D match to TRBD1 (5 bases). The V end lost 1 base, the J end lost 4 bases, and 9 bases lay between the germline ends. CDR3 size: 14 residues. Germline values: CDR1 SGHTA, CDR2 FQGTGA. This chain's CDR3 is CASSLKVRADTQYF. The DNA for the CDR3 is TGTGCCAGCAGCTTAAAGGTCAGGGCAGATACGCAGTATTTT.

V and J are TRBV5-6 and TRBJ2-1, with D possibly being TRBD1 (6 bases). This CDR3 has 15 residues. The ends were cut back, 0 bases at V and 1 base at J, with 8 bases in the middle. Germline V lookup: CDR1 SGHDT, CDR2 YYEEEE. The CDR3 loop is CASSLGTASYNEQFF. Written as DNA, the CDR3 is TGTGCCAGCAGCTTGGGGACAGCTTCCTACAATGAGCAGTTCTTC.

This chain uses TRBV6-1 with TRBJ1-2; a weak D match, TRBD1 (6 bases). This CDR3 has 12 residues. The V gene lost 7 bases and the J gene lost 7 bases, with 13 bases spanning the gap. Germline assignment: CDR1 MNHNS and CDR2 SASEGT. As DNA, the CDR3 is TGTGCCAGCACGGACAGACCGTCTGGCTACACCTTC. This gives the protein CASTDRPSGYTF.

The chain carries TRBV2 and TRBJ1-6; maybe TRBD1 (6 bases). CDR3 size: 14 residues. Trimming removed 6 bases from V and 9 bases from J, with 15 bases in between. Germline V gene lookup returns CDR1 SNHLY and CDR2 FYNNEI. The CDR3 spells CASSATGLGSPLHF. Written as DNA, the CDR3 is TGTGCCAGCAGCGCTACAGGGTTAGGTTCACCCCTCCACTTT.

The chain has TRBV6-5 and TRBJ2-5, with D uncertain. From germline, CDR1 is MNHEY and CDR2 SVGAGI. Trimming pared 2 bases from V and 5 bases from J, leaving 9 bases between. This CDR3 has 13 amino acids. Written as DNA, the CDR3 is TGTGCCAGCAGTTACGGTATCGGGGAGACCCAGTACTTC. Translation: CASSYGIGETQYF.

The chain links TRBV6-5 to TRBJ1-1, with TRBD1 matching over 7 bases. Germline V gene data show CDR1 as MNHEY and CDR2 as SVGAGI. After removal of 2 bases from V and 3 bases from J, the junction contained 9 bases not matched to a gene. The CDR3 runs to 16 residues. The CDR3 DNA reads TGTGCCAGCAGTTACGTGTTAGGGGGCGCCGACACTGAAGCTTTCTTT. It translates to CASSYVLGGADTEAFF.

J is TRBJ2-1 and V is TRBV7-9, with 7 bases fitting TRBD2. The CDR3 totals 15 residues. Per germline, CDR1 SEHNR and CDR2 FQNEAQ (reference sequence). The V gene end was trimmed by 3 bases and the J gene end by 3 bases; junction bases not matched to a gene: 5. The CDR3 region has the DNA TGTGCCAGCAGCTTGGGTTCGGGGGGCTACAATGAGCAGTTCTTC. As protein: CASSLGSGGYNEQFF.

The rearrangement joins TRBV7-9 to TRBJ1-1; D uncertain. Trimming left V 8 bases short and J 5 bases short, with 21 bases between. This CDR3 has 15 residues. CDR1 and CDR2 (germline): SEHNR, FQNEAQ (reference sequence). DNA for the CDR3: TGTGCCAGCGGATATTCTATCAGCGCGGGGACTGAAGCTTTCTTT. Translated: CASGYSISAGTEAFF. The full variable domain, its missing parts supplied by reference TRBV7-9 and TRBJ1-1, is DTGVSQNPRHKITKRGQNVTFRCDPISEHNRLYWYRQTLGQGPEFLTYFQNEAQLEKSRLLSDRFSAERPKGSFSTLEIQRTEQGDSAMYLCASGYSISAGTEAFFGQGTRLTVV.

A single count supports this clone. The chain links TRBV25-1 to TRBJ2-1; no clear D gene. Germline-derived CDR1 and CDR2 are MGHDK and SYGVNS. CDR3 size: 15 residues. V shed 6 bases and J shed 0 bases, with 12 bases lying between them. The CDR3 here is CASSYSIFSYNEQFF. As DNA, the CDR3 is TGTGCCAGCAGCTACAGCATTTTCTCCTACAATGAGCAGTTCTTC.

This chain links TRBV30 with TRBJ2-1; 8 bases map to TRBD2. This CDR3 has 12 residues. Germline V gives CDR1 GTSNPN, CDR2 SVGIG (reference sequence). Unmatched junction bases numbered 5, after V lost 1 base and J lost 12 bases. CDR3 sequence (DNA): TGTGCCTGGAGTGGTAGCGGGGTTGGGCAGTTCTTC. This codes for CAWSGSGVGQFF. The full variable domain, in which reference TRBV30 and TRBJ2-1 provide the parts outside the CDR3, is SQTIHQWPATLVQPVGSPLSLECTVEGTSNPNLYWYRQAAGRGLQLLFYSVGIGQISSEVPQNLSASRPQDRQFILSSKKLLLSDSGFYLCAWSGSGVGQFFGPGTRLTVL.

The chain combines TRBV15 with TRBJ1-1; D is ambiguous. Germline V gene data show CDR1 as LNHNV and CDR2 as YYDKDF (reference sequence). Deletions cut 4 bases from V and 1 base from J, with 4 bases between. The CDR3 has 12 amino acids. The CDR3 bases are TGTGCCACCAGCATATGGAACACTGAAGCTTTCTTT. It codes for CATSIWNTEAFF.

The chain joins TRBV5-1 to TRBJ1-1; possibly TRBD1 for D (5 bases). V lost 5 bases, J lost 2 bases, and 13 bases lay in between. The germline V gene has CDR1 SGHRS and CDR2 YFSETQ. The CDR3 extends over 14 amino acids. The CDR3 region is CASRDRTGNTEAFF. CDR3 bases: TGCGCCAGCAGGGACCGTACAGGTAACACTGAAGCTTTCTTT.

This clone was seen a handful of times. The J gene is TRBJ2-1, the V gene TRBV4-1; D ambiguous. V was trimmed by 0 bases and J by 4 bases, leaving 13 bases between them. Germline values: CDR1 MGHRA, CDR2 YSYEKL. CDR3 size: 16 residues. CDR3 bases: TGCGCCAGCAGCCAAGATCGTTTGACACCTTACAATGAGCAGTTCTTC. Its protein is CASSQDRLTPYNEQFF.

This sequence joins TRBV5-4 and TRBJ2-7, with 7 bases identical to TRBD2. The CDR3 has 15 amino acids. The germline V gene has CDR1 SGHNT and CDR2 YYREEE (reference sequence). Trimming cost V 2 bases and J 0 bases; bases outside gene matches: 5. The CDR3 sequence is CASSFLAGGSYEQYF. The DNA of the CDR3 is TGTGCCAGCAGCTTTTTAGCGGGTGGCTCCTACGAGCAGTACTTC.

V usage is TRBV25-1 and J usage is TRBJ1-2; 9 positions match TRBD1. Germline V gives CDR1 MGHDK, CDR2 SYGVNS. V lost 4 bases to trimming and J lost 5 bases; unmatched junction nucleotides: 8. This CDR3 is built from 15 residues. The CDR3 loop is CASSGGPGQGYGYTF. Here the CDR3 DNA reads TGTGCCAGCAGTGGGGGGCCGGGACAGGGATATGGCTACACCTTC.

The chain has TRBV9 and TRBJ1-3; 10 positions agree with TRBD1. Unmatched junction bases numbered 22, after V lost 4 bases and J lost 0 bases. Germline loops: CDR1 SGDLS, CDR2 YYNGEE. CDR3 length: 22 residues. The CDR3 sequence is CASSQPGTGAYKAGNSGNTIYF. CDR3 nucleotide sequence: TGTGCCAGCAGCCAACCCGGGACAGGGGCCTATAAGGCGGGAAACTCTGGAAACACCATATATTTT.

The J gene is TRBJ2-3, the V gene TRBV11-2, with 8 bases matching TRBD2. The V gene's germline CDR1 is SGHAT and CDR2 FQNNGV. This CDR3 has 15 residues. Trimming removed 0 bases from V and 2 bases from J; junction bases left unmatched: 1. CDR3 protein: CASSLERGVTDTQYF. The CDR3 DNA follows: TGTGCCAGCAGCTTAGAGCGGGGGGTCACAGATACGCAGTATTTT.

V and J are TRBV19 and TRBJ1-6, with a tentative D call TRBD1 (5 bases). Germline assignment: CDR1 LNHDA and CDR2 SQIVND (reference sequence). There are 15 residues in the CDR3. The ends were cut back, 1 base at V and 7 bases at J, with 11 bases in the middle. CDR3 residues: CASSIGRDSNSPLHF. Written as DNA, the CDR3 is TGTGCCAGTAGTATAGGCAGGGATTCGAATTCACCCCTCCACTTT.

The chain's CDR3 is CASSLNSYRGLNYGYTF. The CDR3 nucleotides are TGTGCCAGCTCACTCAATTCCTACAGGGGGTTAAACTATGGCTACACCTTC. The chain carries TRBV18 and TRBJ1-2; 8 bases map to TRBD1. There are 17 residues in the CDR3. Germline loops: CDR1 KGHSH, CDR2 LQKENI. V shed 4 bases, J shed 2 bases, and the junction held 12 bases outside the gene matches.

Only one count was recorded for this clone. V is TRBV5-8 and J is TRBJ1-3; D not certain. CDR3 size: 15 residues. Germline V lookup: CDR1 SGHTS, CDR2 YDEGEE. V was pared by 2 bases and J by 4 bases, with 13 bases between. Here the CDR3 reads CASSFTPVTGNTIYF. The CDR3 coding sequence is TGTGCCAGCAGCTTCACCCCAGTAACGGGAAACACCATATATTTT.